This entry is about one TCR beta chain. Each participant gave about 10 milliliters of peripheral blood. The sample originates from a study of type 1 and type 2 diabetes patients. The PCR template was genomic DNA. Amplification of the beta chain CDR3 used 30 forward and 13 reverse multiplex primers. TCRdb re-derived calls from the multiplex PCR reads in MiXCR, one entry per CDR3 protein. This sample has about 270,000 distinct CDR3 sequences, with more than 40% found just once. This CDR3 spans 13 amino acids. From germline, CDR1 is DFQATT and CDR2 SNEGSKA (reference sequence). V was shortened by 6 bases and J by 5 bases, with 14 bases between the two germline ends.

Sequencing was done on a sample of peripheral blood mononuclear cells (PBMCs). The sequence was obtained from a young man with type 2 diabetes. This chain links TRBV20-1 with TRBJ2-1; TRBD2 might be the D (6 bases). CDR3: CSASQGGNNEQFF. The CDR3 DNA is TGCAGTGCAAGCCAGGGAGGTAACAATGAGCAGTTCTTC.